Listed below are T cell receptor beta chains from one sample, sequenced in a study of tumor-infiltrating lymphocytes in localized non-small cell lung cancer. The method was immunoSEQ multiplex PCR; TCRdb's version includes in-frame clones alone and lacks a portion of them. The sample comprises 2,500 to 3,000 clones, 50% to 70% of which are singletons, and roughly a tenth rests with the top ten. Sequenced sample: uninvolved lung tissue not adjacent to the tumor. Receptor source: a human donor with non-small cell lung cancer. CDR3s include the opening cysteine and the closing phenylalanine or tryptophan. Each record gives: D gene, V gene, clone size, J gene, CDR3 DNA, CDR3 protein. D genes are given only for firm matches. The size field is filled for only some rows; it gives once, few, many or a size class.

d_gene: TRBD1; v_gene: TRBV19; abundance: -; j_gene: TRBJ1-5; CDR3nt: TGTGCCAGTCGCAGAGACAGGGACCCTAATCAGCCCCAGCATTTT; CDR3aa: CASRRDRDPNQPQHF
d_gene: -; v_gene: TRBV4-3; abundance: few; j_gene: TRBJ1-4; CDR3nt: TGCGCCAGCAGCCAAGGGGTGTTTGGGGGTTCTGAAAAACTGTTTTTT; CDR3aa: CASSQGVFGGSEKLFF
d_gene: -; v_gene: TRBV4-1; abundance: -; j_gene: TRBJ2-3; CDR3nt: TGCGCCAGCAGCCAAGATTTGAGCGGTTCCACAGATACGCAGTATTTT; CDR3aa: CASSQDLSGSTDTQYF
d_gene: -; v_gene: TRBV11-2; abundance: -; j_gene: TRBJ2-5; CDR3nt: TGTGCCAGCAGCCCGAGAGGGGGTAGCGGACGAGAGACCCAGTACTTC; CDR3aa: CASSPRGGSGRETQYF
d_gene: -; v_gene: TRBV28; abundance: -; j_gene: TRBJ2-2; CDR3nt: TGTGCCAGCGGTCGACGGAAAGACACCGGGGAGCTGTTTTTT; CDR3aa: CASGRRKDTGELFF
d_gene: -; v_gene: TRBV28; abundance: few; j_gene: TRBJ2-7; CDR3nt: TGTGCCAGCAGTTTTGGCAGCATCTCCTACGAGCAGTACTTC; CDR3aa: CASSFGSISYEQYF
d_gene: -; v_gene: TRBV25-1; abundance: -; j_gene: TRBJ2-5; CDR3nt: TGTGCCAGCAGTGATCCAGGGGTGGGCCAAGAGACCCAGTACTTC; CDR3aa: CASSDPGVGQETQYF
d_gene: -; v_gene: TRBV2; abundance: -; j_gene: TRBJ2-1; CDR3nt: TGTGCCAGCAGTACCGGATTTGAGCAGTTCTTC; CDR3aa: CASSTGFEQFF
d_gene: -; v_gene: TRBV28; abundance: -; j_gene: TRBJ1-5; CDR3nt: TGTGCCAGCAGTTCCGCCCCTCTCGGTGACCAGCCCCAGCATTTT; CDR3aa: CASSSAPLGDQPQHF
d_gene: -; v_gene: TRBV30; abundance: few; j_gene: TRBJ2-5; CDR3nt: TGTGCCTGGAGTGTACAGGGTAGTGCGACCCAGTACTTC; CDR3aa: CAWSVQGSATQYF
d_gene: -; v_gene: TRBV28; abundance: -; j_gene: TRBJ1-5; CDR3nt: TGTGCCAGCAGCCCGGCTGGGGCAGATAGCAATCAGCCCCAGCATTTT; CDR3aa: CASSPAGADSNQPQHF
d_gene: TRBD1; v_gene: TRBV5-1; abundance: -; j_gene: TRBJ1-3; CDR3nt: TGCGCCAGCAGCTTGGCTCCCGGGACAGGTCTTGGGGGTGCTGGAAACACCATATATTTT; CDR3aa: CASSLAPGTGLGGAGNTIYF
d_gene: -; v_gene: TRBV27; abundance: medium-sized; j_gene: TRBJ1-2; CDR3nt: TGTGCCAGCAGTCCCGGGACGTGGTATGGCTACACCTTC; CDR3aa: CASSPGTWYGYTF
d_gene: TRBD2; v_gene: TRBV7-9; abundance: -; j_gene: TRBJ2-5; CDR3nt: TGTGCCAGCAGCCGAGGGGAGGGCGAGACCCAGTACTTC; CDR3aa: CASSRGEGETQYF
d_gene: -; v_gene: TRBV7-2; abundance: once; j_gene: TRBJ2-7; CDR3nt: TGTGCCAGCAGCTTAGATGGCCACGAGCAGTACTTC; CDR3aa: CASSLDGHEQYF
d_gene: -; v_gene: TRBV28; abundance: -; j_gene: TRBJ2-7; CDR3nt: TGTGCCAGCAGTTCGCCGGTCCGCTCTGGCGAGCAGTACTTC; CDR3aa: CASSSPVRSGEQYF
d_gene: TRBD2; v_gene: TRBV4-2; abundance: -; j_gene: TRBJ2-7; CDR3nt: TGTGCCAGCAGCCATCTAGGGCCCTGGGGCGGGGGCTACGAGCAGTACTTC; CDR3aa: CASSHLGPWGGGYEQYF
d_gene: -; v_gene: TRBV30; abundance: -; j_gene: TRBJ2-7; CDR3nt: TGTGCCTGGAGTACTGGGAGCGGATACGAGCAGTACTTC; CDR3aa: CAWSTGSGYEQYF
d_gene: -; v_gene: TRBV5-1; abundance: -; j_gene: TRBJ1-5; CDR3nt: TGCGCCAGCAGCTTGGCCGGTTTTGGGGAAGGACAGCCCCAGCATTTT; CDR3aa: CASSLAGFGEGQPQHF
d_gene: -; v_gene: TRBV5-6; abundance: -; j_gene: TRBJ2-6; CDR3nt: TGTGCCAGCAGCTTGGGGTCTGGGGCCAACGTCCTGACTTTC; CDR3aa: CASSLGSGANVLTF
d_gene: TRBD2; v_gene: TRBV10-2; abundance: -; j_gene: TRBJ2-4; CDR3nt: TGCGCCAGCAGTGAAGGTAGCGGGAAAAACATTCAGTACTTC; CDR3aa: CASSEGSGKNIQYF
d_gene: -; v_gene: TRBV29-1; abundance: -; j_gene: TRBJ1-2; CDR3nt: TGCAGCCCCGAAGGGGGCTACACCTTC; CDR3aa: CSPEGGYTF
d_gene: -; v_gene: TRBV2; abundance: -; j_gene: TRBJ2-7; CDR3nt: TGTGCCAGCAGTGGAGTTGCGGCCCGCCGAAACGAGCAGTACTTC; CDR3aa: CASSGVAARRNEQYF
d_gene: -; v_gene: TRBV7-8; abundance: -; j_gene: TRBJ1-2; CDR3nt: TGTGCCAGCAGCTCTGGACGGTTTATAGGCTACACCTTC; CDR3aa: CASSSGRFIGYTF
d_gene: -; v_gene: TRBV28; abundance: -; j_gene: TRBJ2-7; CDR3nt: TGTGCCAGTGACAAGAGCTCCTACGAGCAGTACTTC; CDR3aa: CASDKSSYEQYF
d_gene: -; v_gene: TRBV5-6; abundance: -; j_gene: TRBJ2-7; CDR3nt: TGTGCCAGCAGCCTGACCGGCGGAACCTCCTACGAGCAGTACTTC; CDR3aa: CASSLTGGTSYEQYF
d_gene: -; v_gene: TRBV11-2; abundance: -; j_gene: TRBJ2-3; CDR3nt: TGTGCCAGCAGCTCCTACTGGGATACGCAGTATTTT; CDR3aa: CASSSYWDTQYF
d_gene: TRBD2; v_gene: TRBV5-8; abundance: few; j_gene: TRBJ2-1; CDR3nt: TGTGCCAGCAGGTCGTTCCCGTCCGGGACTAGCGACTACAATGAGCAGTTCTTC; CDR3aa: CASRSFPSGTSDYNEQFF
d_gene: -; v_gene: TRBV28; abundance: once; j_gene: TRBJ2-7; CDR3nt: TGTGCCAGCATCCAACCCGGACTGAACTACGAGCAGTACTTC; CDR3aa: CASIQPGLNYEQYF
d_gene: -; v_gene: TRBV2; abundance: -; j_gene: TRBJ2-1; CDR3nt: TGTGCCAGCAACGGGCACAATGAGCAGTTCTTC; CDR3aa: CASNGHNEQFF
d_gene: TRBD1; v_gene: TRBV5-4; abundance: few; j_gene: TRBJ2-4; CDR3nt: TGTGCCAGCAGCTCCGAACAGGGGGTCGATGGAAACATTCAGTACTTC; CDR3aa: CASSSEQGVDGNIQYF
d_gene: -; v_gene: TRBV28; abundance: -; j_gene: TRBJ1-2; CDR3nt: TGTGCCAGCCGCCGGACGAGGGAGAATGGCTACACCTTC; CDR3aa: CASRRTRENGYTF
d_gene: -; v_gene: TRBV29-1; abundance: -; j_gene: TRBJ2-2; CDR3nt: TGCAGCGTTGGTCGGGGGGCGGCCGGGGAGCTGTTTTTT; CDR3aa: CSVGRGAAGELFF
d_gene: -; v_gene: TRBV20-1; abundance: -; j_gene: TRBJ1-2; CDR3nt: TGCAGTGCCCTCAGGAACTATGGCTACACCTTC; CDR3aa: CSALRNYGYTF
d_gene: TRBD1; v_gene: TRBV11-1; abundance: few; j_gene: TRBJ1-2; CDR3nt: TGTGCCAGCAGCCCAACGACAGGACAGGGAAACTATGGCTACACCTTC; CDR3aa: CASSPTTGQGNYGYTF
d_gene: -; v_gene: TRBV30; abundance: -; j_gene: TRBJ1-2; CDR3nt: TGTGCCTGGAGTGGTGACTCGACAGGTCTAGGGGGCTACACCTTC; CDR3aa: CAWSGDSTGLGGYTF
d_gene: TRBD2; v_gene: TRBV2; abundance: -; j_gene: TRBJ2-7; CDR3nt: TGTGCCAGCAGCTCTAGCGGTCGGCAGTACTTC; CDR3aa: CASSSSGRQYF
d_gene: -; v_gene: TRBV6-1; abundance: -; j_gene: TRBJ1-4; CDR3nt: TGTGCCAGCAGTGCAAGCGCTAGGGGGGGTGAAAAACTGTTTTTT; CDR3aa: CASSASARGGEKLFF
d_gene: -; v_gene: TRBV30; abundance: -; j_gene: TRBJ1-1; CDR3nt: TGTGCCTGGACCGACATCGTGAACACTGAAGCTTTCTTT; CDR3aa: CAWTDIVNTEAFF
d_gene: -; v_gene: TRBV28; abundance: few; j_gene: TRBJ2-1; CDR3nt: TGTGCCAGCAGCTCTCTACTCGCAAATGAGCAGTTCTTC; CDR3aa: CASSSLLANEQFF
d_gene: -; v_gene: TRBV11-2; abundance: large; j_gene: TRBJ2-3; CDR3nt: TGTGCCAGCAGCTCGTATTGGGATACGCAGTATTTT; CDR3aa: CASSSYWDTQYF
d_gene: -; v_gene: TRBV11-2; abundance: -; j_gene: TRBJ1-4; CDR3nt: TGTGCCAGCAGCTTAGTGGCCGCAGCTGCAACTAATGAAAAACTGTTTTTT; CDR3aa: CASSLVAAAATNEKLFF
d_gene: TRBD2; v_gene: TRBV28; abundance: -; j_gene: TRBJ2-5; CDR3nt: TGTGCCAGCAGTCACAGGAGGACTAGCGGGAAGGGGACCCAGTACTTC; CDR3aa: CASSHRRTSGKGTQYF
d_gene: TRBD1; v_gene: TRBV7-8; abundance: few; j_gene: TRBJ1-4; CDR3nt: TGTGCCAGCAGCCTAGGGGGCATCGGAGAAAAACTGTTTTTT; CDR3aa: CASSLGGIGEKLFF
d_gene: TRBD1; v_gene: TRBV7-9; abundance: few; j_gene: TRBJ2-7; CDR3nt: TGTGCCAGCAGTAAACAGGGGATTACCTACGAGCAGTACTTC; CDR3aa: CASSKQGITYEQYF
d_gene: -; v_gene: TRBV7-9; abundance: few; j_gene: TRBJ2-1; CDR3nt: TGTGCCAGCAGCTCAGGGTGGGACAACAATGAGCAGTTCTTC; CDR3aa: CASSSGWDNNEQFF
d_gene: TRBD1; v_gene: TRBV29-1; abundance: -; j_gene: TRBJ2-7; CDR3nt: TGCAGCGCAGAGGACAGGGGCGAGCAGTACTTC; CDR3aa: CSAEDRGEQYF
d_gene: TRBD2; v_gene: TRBV30; abundance: -; j_gene: TRBJ2-7; CDR3nt: TGTGCAGCGGCGGGAGGTACTAAGGGTGGCGAGCAGTACTTC; CDR3aa: CAAAGGTKGGEQYF
d_gene: -; v_gene: TRBV7-2; abundance: few; j_gene: TRBJ1-5; CDR3nt: TGTGCCAGCAGCTTTGGCCAGCCCCAGCATTTT; CDR3aa: CASSFGQPQHF